The T cell receptor beta chain under discussion was sequenced for a study of blood T cell repertoires in COVID-19 (dated by TCRdb to the early 2020s). At the level of the whole study: Collaborator samples came from the United States, Italy and Spain and covered acute and convalescent phases of COVID-19. The samples were drawn from the first 160 participants of the ongoing ImmuneRACE study and from some 1,300 subjects provided by 6 global collaborators. HLA class I and class II types, where available, came from metadata supplied by the sample provider rather than from assay-based typing. The prospective study material was composed of cDNA or gDNA derived from T cells, B-cell-depleted T cells, or PBMCs. The repertoires were released in a freely available public database intended as a resource for research on the immune response to SARS-CoV-2. Subjects who had been exposed to COVID-19, were actively infected with it, or had recovered from it provided the deeply sampled blood TCRbeta repertoires that made up the dataset. Sample metadata almost always included a de-identified subject ID, COVID-19 status, age in years and sex.

Overall study outcomes, separate from this receptor: The quantity of clinical and demographic metadata differed by source and by participant and was supplied without curation.

Participants in the prospective study were aged about 18 to 89 years, lived in more than 20 United States geographic areas, and enrolled through a virtual design. In the prospective study, cohorts were assigned on the basis of participant-reported clinical history obtained from a screening survey and a study questionnaire. For ImmuneRACE Cohort 3, a participant was defined as recovered based on two consecutive negative NP/OP PCR tests, clearance by a healthcare professional, or resolution of symptoms. Mobile phlebotomists in the prospective study collected whole blood, serum and a nasopharyngeal or oropharyngeal swab from every participant. Participants in the prospective study had the option to provide additional blood draws and questionnaires over an approximately 2-month period. Before DNA extraction, blood samples from the prospective study were shipped at room temperature or frozen. TCRbeta CDR3 regions were amplified from genomic DNA by means of the immunoSEQ Assay, a bias-controlled multiplex PCR. Turning to the authors' computational methods: Within the assay, amplification of reference gene primers was used to estimate how many nucleated cells each sample contained. To quantify the absolute abundance of each unique TCRbeta CDR3 rearrangement, sequence reads were collapsed and filtered. For each sample, productive Simpson clonality was calculated as the square root of Simpson's diversity index across productive rearrangements. TCRdb holds this immuneACCESS table with in-frame rearrangements only. Some clones are missing; in checked studies, unresolved V genes explain under half, and the rest has no known cause. V, J and clone size were drawn from that table, and D and trimming were deduced from the DNA. This sample holds some 430,000 clones; around 90% were observed only once. The ten largest make up around 0.6% of the sample.

The CDR3 measures 14 amino acids from cysteine to phenylalanine. This entry keeps only the CDR3 DNA: 42 bases, framed from base 1. CDR1 is given as SGHTA and CDR2 as FQGTGA, both from the germline V gene. V loses 2 bases at its end and J loses 4 bases; junction bases beyond the gene matches: 3. With respect to this clone: Its antigen is still unknown. Nothing much larger sits one base from this clone, and base qualities are not available.

The clonotype originates from a man younger than 30 who had recovered from COVID-19. Recombination linked TRBV7-3 to TRBJ1-2; 8 nucleotides in the junction match TRBD1. Sequencing was done on a sample of PBMCs or T cells enriched from blood (not recorded which). The CDR3 sequence is CASSLYGTGYGYTF. The base sequence is TGTGCCAGCAGCTTATATGGGACAGGCTATGGCTACACCTTC. The CDR3, completed at both ends by the reference TRBV7-3 and TRBJ1-2 genes, gives the full variable domain GAGVSQTPSNKVTEKGKYVELRCDPISGHTALYWYRQSLGQGPEFLIYFQGTGAADDSGLPNDRFFAVRPEGSVSTLKIQRTERGDSAVYLCASSLYGTGYGYTFGSGTRLTVV.